The 32 T cell receptor beta chains given below trace back to one sample, sequenced in a study of T cells in Graves' hyperthyroidism and ophthalmopathy. Amplified TCR beta CDR3 regions came from RNA transcripts. Initially, a first-round RT-PCR of the TCR CDR3 employed the HTBI primer set. A single record per CDR3 protein comes from TCRdb applying MiXCR to the multiplex PCR reads. Among 500,000 to 650,000 distinct CDR3 sequences listed, roughly 14% were seen once. Material: blood. The receptors come from a woman in her forties or fifties with Graves' ophthalmopathy.

This clonotype has a handful of counts. In DNA, the CDR3 is TGTGCCAGCAGCTTAGCTAGCGGGTTTTCCTACAATGAGCAGTTCTTC. It is translated as CASSLASGFSYNEQFF. J is TRBJ2-1 and V is TRBV7-9; TRBD2 aligns across 7 bases. The germline V gene has CDR1 SEHNR and CDR2 FQNEAQ (reference sequence). The junction had 3 bases not matched to a gene; V was cut back by 0 bases and J by 1 base. This CDR3 is 16 amino acids long.

This clonotype was detected a few times. The chain employs TRBV9 and TRBJ2-7; D is perhaps TRBD2 (6 bases). The CDR3 totals 16 residues. Germline V gene data show CDR1 as SGDLS and CDR2 as YYNGEE. Trimming pared 0 bases from V and 0 bases from J, leaving 13 bases between. DNA for the CDR3: TGTGCCAGCAGCGTAGAAGGGTTCGGGAGCTCCTACGAGCAGTACTTC. The encoded protein is CASSVEGFGSSYEQYF.

Details on this clonotype: Since a much larger clone is just one base distant, this may be a read error. J is TRBJ2-1 and V is TRBV5-1; D is possibly TRBD2 (6 bases). This CDR3 contains 16 residues. Germline V CDR1 and CDR2: SGHRS, YFSETQ. Trimming took 0 bases from V and 10 from J, leaving 20 bases between them. In DNA form, the CDR3 reads TGCGCCAGCAGCTTGGTACCTATCGGGAGACGCAAGGAGCAGTTCTTC. Amino acid sequence: CASSLVPIGRRKEQFF.

CDR3 nucleotides: TGTGCCATCAGAGCGAATAGGGGAGATAACTATGGCTACACCTTC. Its translation: CAIRANRGDNYGYTF. This chain connects TRBV10-3 to TRBJ1-2; possible D gene TRBD1, 5 bases. This CDR3 region has 15 residues. V lost 6 bases to trimming and J lost 1 base, with 15 bases between them. Per the germline V gene, CDR1 is ENHRY and CDR2 is SYGVKD.

This clonotype was seen at least ten times. The rearrangement uses TRBV13 and TRBJ2-7, with TRBD2 matching over 7 bases. The CDR3 covers 14 residues. The junction had 13 bases not matched to a gene; V was cut back by 5 bases and J by 9 bases. The V gene's germline CDR1 is PRHDT and CDR2 FYEKMQ (reference sequence). The CDR3 sequence: CASSTRIGLVRQYF. CDR3 bases: TGTGCCAGCAGCACGCGGATAGGACTAGTTCGGCAGTACTTC.

The chain has TRBV19 and TRBJ1-5, with a possible D match to TRBD1 (6 bases). The V gene's germline CDR1 is LNHDA and CDR2 SQIVND (reference sequence). The CDR3 contains 13 residues. Trimming pared 5 bases from V and 5 bases from J, leaving 10 bases between. CDR3 sequence: CASSAGVDQPQHF. The CDR3 region has the DNA TGTGCCAGTAGTGCAGGGGTGGATCAGCCCCAGCATTTT.

The chain links TRBV19 to TRBJ1-4, with D hard to call. Germline values: CDR1 LNHDA, CDR2 SQIVND (reference sequence). Trimming removed 5 bases at V and 0 bases at J, with 7 bases between. This CDR3 is built from 14 residues. The CDR3 nucleotides read TGTGCCAGTAGTCACATAGCAACTAATGAAAAACTGTTTTTT. Translated: CASSHIATNEKLFF.

This clonotype was seen at least ten times. The chain has TRBV2 and TRBJ2-3; 10 bases fit TRBD2. CDR1 and CDR2 (germline): SNHLY, FYNNEI. The CDR3 runs 17 residues. Trimming at V came to 4 bases and at J to 1 base, leaving 8 bases not matched to a gene. The DNA of the CDR3 is TGTGCCAGCAGTGTTCTAGGACTAGCGGCTCGCACAGATACGCAGTATTTT. This sequence encodes CASSVLGLAARTDTQYF.

This clonotype has a handful of counts. The CDR3 protein is CASRHRGGEKLFF. The CDR3 DNA is TGTGCCAGCAGACACAGGGGCGGGGAAAAACTGTTTTTT. This sequence joins TRBV6-1 and TRBJ1-4; 7 bases fit TRBD1. V shed 6 bases and J 8 bases; nucleotides not matched to a gene: 6. This CDR3 spans 13 amino acids. Germline lookup yields CDR1 MNHNS and CDR2 SASEGT.

This clonotype has only a few counts. The CDR3 region is CASSFERSGANVLTF. The CDR3 DNA sequence: TGCGCCAGCAGTTTCGAAAGGTCTGGGGCCAACGTCCTGACTTTC. J is TRBJ2-6 and V is TRBV5-1; D unclear. The CDR3 runs 15 residues. V lost 5 bases and J lost 1, with 10 bases in between. Germline V gene sequence: CDR1 SGHRS, CDR2 YFSETQ.

This chain joins TRBV10-3 and TRBJ1-4; no clear D. CDR1 is ENHRY, CDR2 SYGVKD, per germline. V was pared by 11 bases and J by 5 bases, with 15 bases between. This CDR3 has 13 residues. The CDR3 loop reads CALGRNHNEKLFF. CDR3 bases: TGTGCCCTAGGACGTAATCACAATGAAAAACTGTTTTTT.

The table lists this clonotype with many counts. The chain has TRBV6-5 and TRBJ2-3; 8 positions agree with TRBD1. The V segment lost 2 bases and the J segment 5 bases; nucleotides outside the gene matches: 0. This CDR3 has 13 residues. Looked up from germline, CDR1 is MNHEY and CDR2 is SVGAGI. CDR3 in DNA: TGTGCCAGCAGTTACGGACAGGGAGATACGCAGTATTTT. Translation: CASSYGQGDTQYF.

This clonotype was found many times. This rearrangement joins TRBV28 to TRBJ2-3; D unresolved. CDR1 and CDR2 (germline): MDHEN, SYDVKM. V lost 2 bases and J lost 7, with 13 bases in between. The CDR3 sequence is 14 residues long. CDR3 DNA: TGTGCCAGCAGTTTAGGAATTGGCCGTAATACGCAGTATTTT. Protein sequence: CASSLGIGRNTQYF. Using reference TRBV28 and TRBJ2-3 for the parts outside the CDR3, the full variable domain is DVKVTQSSRYLVKRTGEKVFLECVQDMDHENMFWYRQDPGLGLRLIYFSYDVKMKEKGDIPEGYSVSREKKERFSLILESASTNQTSMYLCASSLGIGRNTQYFGPGTRLTVL.

This clonotype was seen repeatedly, ten times or more. The chain combines TRBV28 with TRBJ1-5, with D unresolved. Germline lookup yields CDR1 MDHEN and CDR2 SYDVKM. CDR3 size: 15 residues. V lost 6 bases to trimming and J lost 4 bases, with 16 bases between them. The CDR3 coding sequence is TGTGCCAGCAGGTTGGGTGTTGTCGGTAATCAGCCCCAGCATTTT. This codes for CASRLGVVGNQPQHF.

This clonotype was observed at least ten times. This chain joins TRBV7-8 and TRBJ1-1, with D hard to call. Per the germline V gene, CDR1 is SGHVS and CDR2 is FQNEAQ. The CDR3 is made up of 15 amino acids. V was shortened by 4 bases and J by 6 bases, with 18 bases between the two germline ends. As DNA, the CDR3 is TGTGCCAGCAGCTCCCGAGGGAGTCGTAAGGCTGAAGCTTTCTTT. Translated, it gives CASSSRGSRKAEAFF.

There are many counts of this clonotype. The chain joins TRBV20-1 to TRBJ2-1; TRBD2 agrees at 11 bases. Trimming took 1 base from V and 5 from J; bases not matched to a gene: 10. The CDR3 runs 17 residues. Germline V gene lookup returns CDR1 DFQATT and CDR2 SNEGSKA (reference sequence). This CDR3 reads CSARVVLAGGPHNEQFF. The CDR3 region has the DNA TGCAGTGCTAGAGTTGTCCTAGCGGGAGGTCCGCACAATGAGCAGTTCTTC.

This clonotype was observed at least ten times. The V and J genes are TRBV20-1 and TRBJ2-7; TRBD2 aligns across 11 bases. The length of the CDR3 is 16 residues. The V gene end was trimmed by 6 bases and the J gene end by 3 bases; junction bases not matched to a gene: 13. From germline, CDR1 is DFQATT and CDR2 SNEGSKA (reference sequence). Here the CDR3 DNA reads TGCAGTGCCCGAGCCCCACTAGCGGGAGCCAGCTACGAGCAGTACTTC. Residues: CSARAPLAGASYEQYF.

The CDR3 coding sequence is TGTGCCAGCAAAGTACAGGGGCATTTCCTTCATGAAAAACTGTTTTTT. Translation: CASKVQGHFLHEKLFF. The chain carries TRBV6-1 and TRBJ1-4; 7 bases map to TRBD1. V lost 7 bases and J lost 6; bases outside the gene matches: 14. The CDR3 has 16 amino acids. Germline CDR1 MNHNS, CDR2 SASEGT.

This clonotype was picked up many times. V is TRBV20-1 and J is TRBJ2-5; 10 bases line up with TRBD2. V was clipped by 8 bases and J by 4 bases; unmatched bases: 7. There are 13 residues in the CDR3. Germline V gene sequence: CDR1 DFQATT, CDR2 SNEGSKA (reference sequence). CDR3 loop: CSRIAGGLETQYF. The CDR3 DNA sequence: TGCAGTAGGATAGCGGGAGGTCTAGAGACCCAGTACTTC.

This clonotype was detected many times. V and J are TRBV20-1 and TRBJ2-7; 8 positions agree with TRBD1. This CDR3 has 14 amino acids. J was trimmed by 5 bases and V by 3 bases; bases with no gene match: 9. CDR1 is DFQATT, CDR2 SNEGSKA, per germline (reference sequence). CDR3 DNA: TGCAGTGCTAGGTCCAGGACAGGGTCCCACGAGCAGTACTTC. Encoded protein: CSARSRTGSHEQYF.

This clonotype was counted between two and nine times. The chain employs TRBV6-2 or TRBV6-3 and TRBJ1-5; D perhaps matches TRBD1 (6 bases). Trimming took off 4 bases at V and 5 bases at J, with 12 bases between the two ends. The CDR3 runs 14 residues. Germline-derived CDR1 and CDR2 are MNHEY and SVGEGT. The CDR3: CASSLTGTHQPQHF. The CDR3 bases are TGTGCCAGCAGTTTGACAGGTACACATCAGCCCCAGCATTTT.

The rearrangement joins TRBV2 to TRBJ2-7; D call uncertain. The V gene lost 4 bases and the J gene lost 1 base, with 11 bases spanning the gap. This CDR3 spans 14 amino acids. Germline-derived CDR1 and CDR2 are SNHLY and FYNNEI. CDR3 amino acids: CASSGLGKSYEQYF. The CDR3 DNA is TGTGCCAGCAGTGGACTGGGCAAGTCCTACGAGCAGTACTTC.

For this clonotype: This could be a read error, since a much larger clone is one nucleotide away. This rearrangement joins TRBV7-2 to TRBJ1-4; maybe TRBD1 (6 bases). CDR3 size: 15 residues. The germline CDR1 and CDR2 sequences are SGHTA and FQGNSA. This chain's CDR3 is CANSPLGGWSEKLFF. Here the CDR3 DNA reads TGTGCCAACAGCCCTTTAGGGGGGTGGAGTGAAAAACTGTTTTTT. Using reference TRBV7-2 and TRBJ1-4 for the parts outside the CDR3, the full variable domain is GAGVSQSPSNKVTEKGKDVELRCDPISGHTALYWYRQSLGQGLEFLIYFQGNSAPDKSGLPSDRFSAERTGGSVSTLTIQRTQQEDSAVYLCANSPLGGWSEKLFFGSGTQLSVL.

In this sample, this clonotype turned up many times. This chain connects TRBV11-2 to TRBJ2-1; TRBD2 matches 12 bases. The junction had 23 bases not matched to a gene; V was cut back by 6 bases and J by 11 bases. Germline V lookup: CDR1 SGHAT, CDR2 FQNNGV. The CDR3 totals 19 residues. The CDR3 here is CASSHGTSGYESRLSKQFF. The CDR3 bases are TGTGCCAGCAGTCACGGGACTAGCGGGTATGAGTCCCGCCTAAGTAAGCAGTTCTTC.

This clonotype was found a few times. A single base separates this from a much larger clone, so it may be a read error. The V gene is TRBV6-1, the J gene TRBJ1-1, with unresolved D. Looked up from germline, CDR1 is MNHNS and CDR2 is SASEGT. CDR3 length: 15 amino acids. This chain's CDR3 is CASSRTTAWNIEAFF. In nucleotides, the CDR3 is TGTGCCAGCAGCCGTACCACGGCTTGGAACATTGAAGCTTTCTTT.

This clonotype was counted ten times or more. The chain links TRBV20-1 to TRBJ1-1, with D perhaps TRBD1 (6 bases). Trimming took 0 bases from V and 0 from J, leaving 14 bases between them. From germline, CDR1 is DFQATT and CDR2 SNEGSKA (reference sequence). The CDR3 spans 16 residues. The CDR3 spells CSARDFGRGMNTEAFF. CDR3 coding DNA: TGCAGTGCTAGAGATTTTGGCAGGGGCATGAACACTGAAGCTTTCTTT.

This clonotype was picked up many times. At one of its ends the junction is not consistent with the germline gene, which may arise from a read error. V usage is TRBV20-1 and J usage is TRBJ2-7; TRBD1 is a possible D gene (5 bases). The germline V gene encodes CDR1 DFQATT and CDR2 SNEGSKA (reference sequence). The CDR3 spans 13 residues. The CDR3 sequence: CSAGDSRSYEQYF. The DNA for the CDR3 is TGCAGTGCTGGAGACAGTAGGTCCTACGAGCAGTACTTC.

At least ten counts were recorded for this clonotype. V usage is TRBV6-1 and J usage is TRBJ2-2, with D possibly called TRBD1 or TRBD2 (7 bases each). The CDR3 runs 16 residues. CDR1 is MNHNS, CDR2 SASEGT, per germline. V shed 7 bases and J shed 8 bases, with 23 bases lying between them. The CDR3 sequence: CASTSRDPGGGGELFF. CDR3 coding DNA: TGTGCCAGCACCTCCCGAGATCCAGGGGGAGGGGGGGAGCTGTTTTTT.

The sample holds many counts of this clonotype. V usage is TRBV18 and J usage is TRBJ2-5, with TRBD1 matching over 8 bases. The CDR3 runs to 15 residues. Germline V gives CDR1 KGHSH, CDR2 LQKENI. J gave up 5 bases and V 2 bases, and 7 bases lay outside the gene matches. The CDR3 DNA follows: TGTGCCAGCTCACCAATCTCAGGGGGCATGGAGACCCAGTACTTC. It is translated as CASSPISGGMETQYF.

The table lists this clonotype with many counts. The gene calls are TRBV20-1 and TRBJ1-2, with a tentative D call TRBD1 (6 bases). The CDR3 is 14 residues long. Germline CDR1 reads DFQATT; CDR2 reads SNEGSKA (reference sequence). CDR3 sequence: CRAVRDTLPYGYTF. DNA of the CDR3: TGCAGAGCCGTTCGGGACACCCTCCCATATGGCTACACCTTC.

At least ten counts were recorded for this clonotype. The J gene is TRBJ2-7, the V gene TRBV28, with TRBD2 identical over 15 bases. This CDR3 is 15 amino acids long. The germline V gene has CDR1 MDHEN and CDR2 SYDVKM. V lost 6 bases, J lost 2 bases, and 2 bases stayed unmatched. CDR3 in amino acids: CASSRTSGRAYEQYF. The CDR3 region has the DNA TGTGCCAGCAGCCGGACTAGCGGGAGGGCCTACGAGCAGTACTTC.

The V call is TRBV4-1, the J call TRBJ2-5; 9 bases are a match to TRBD2. Germline V gene lookup returns CDR1 MGHRA and CDR2 YSYEKL. The V gene end was trimmed by 3 bases and the J gene end by 1 base; junction bases not matched to a gene: 6. The CDR3 runs to 16 residues. This CDR3 is CASSQVAGEFQETQYF. The CDR3, as DNA: TGCGCCAGCAGCCAGGTAGCGGGAGAGTTCCAAGAGACCCAGTACTTC.